A selection of T cell receptor beta chains follows, all from one sample in a study of T cells in narcolepsy. Assay: immunoSEQ multiplex PCR; the TCRdb copy retains only in-frame clones and omits some. This table has roughly 32,000 clones, around 82% appearing once. Sequenced sample: CD45RA- memory CD4+ T cells from PBMCs. The receptor set was obtained from a human donor with narcolepsy. CDR3s include the opening cysteine and the closing phenylalanine or tryptophan. A D gene is named only where the DNA matches it firmly. Clone sizes are given selectively: once, few, many, or a class where the clone is expanded.

TRBV28	TRBD1	TRBJ1-3	NA	CASRSRQGSGNTIYF	TGTGCCAGCAGGTCCAGACAGGGGTCCGGAAACACCATATATTTT
TRBV7-2	NA	TRBJ1-4	NA	CASKSGPAEKLFF	TGTGCCAGCAAATCCGGCCCAGCTGAAAAACTGTTTTTT
TRBV5-4	TRBD2	TRBJ2-3	NA	CASSPGLVSDTQYF	TGTGCCAGCAGCCCCGGACTAGTTTCGGATACGCAGTATTTT
TRBV7-9	TRBD1	TRBJ1-4	few	CASSSPQGVLEKLFF	TGTGCCAGCAGCTCGCCGCAGGGGGTATTGGAAAAACTGTTTTTT
TRBV5-1	NA	TRBJ2-7	once	CASSLGSGYEQYF	TGCGCCAGCAGCTTGGGTTCGGGTTACGAGCAGTACTTC
TRBV5-1	NA	TRBJ1-2	NA	CASSLGPGAGYGYTF	TGCGCCAGCAGCTTGGGGCCGGGGGCTGGCTATGGCTACACCTTC
TRBV30	NA	TRBJ2-7	NA	CAWSVGGALSYEQYF	TGTGCCTGGAGTGTAGGGGGGGCCCTCTCCTACGAGCAGTACTTC
TRBV6-5	NA	TRBJ1-2	NA	CASSVPGGVGGYTF	TGTGCCAGCAGTGTCCCCGGGGGCGTGGGTGGCTACACCTTC
TRBV23-1	NA	TRBJ1-2	NA	CASSQYGYTF	TGCGCCAGCAGTCAGTATGGCTACACCTTC
TRBV6-6	NA	TRBJ1-2	NA	CASREPRDLNYGYTF	TGTGCCAGCAGAGAACCACGGGACTTAAACTATGGCTACACCTTC
TRBV2	NA	TRBJ1-2	NA	CASSAGPVAYTF	TGTGCCAGCAGTGCAGGCCCAGTCGCCTACACCTTC
TRBV15	TRBD2	TRBJ2-1	NA	CATSRDRGGLAGNNEQFF	TGTGCCACCAGCAGAGATCGGGGGGGCCTAGCGGGAAACAATGAGCAGTTCTTC
TRBV5-6	NA	TRBJ1-1	NA	CASSLLFQGRRANTEAFF	TGTGCCAGCAGCTTGTTATTCCAGGGGAGAAGGGCGAACACTGAAGCTTTCTTT
TRBV5-1	NA	TRBJ2-7	NA	CASSLAGNSYEQYF	TGCGCCAGCAGCTTGGCCGGGAACTCCTACGAGCAGTACTTC
TRBV6-1	TRBD2	TRBJ2-3	NA	CASTWGGDTQYF	TGTGCCAGCACCTGGGGGGGGGATACGCAGTATTTT
TRBV4-2	NA	TRBJ1-1	NA	CASSTPLGGPNTEAFF	TGTGCCAGCAGCACCCCTCTTGGGGGCCCGAACACTGAAGCTTTCTTT
TRBV28	NA	TRBJ1-2	NA	CASSFWQVETNYGYTF	TGTGCCAGCAGTTTTTGGCAGGTTGAGACTAACTATGGCTACACCTTC
TRBV11-2	TRBD2	TRBJ2-2	NA	CASSLGLAYTGELFF	TGTGCCAGCTCCCTGGGACTAGCGTATACCGGGGAGCTGTTTTTT
TRBV7-9	NA	TRBJ1-1	NA	CASSLGGKGNTEAFF	TGTGCCAGCAGCTTAGGAGGGAAGGGGAACACTGAAGCTTTCTTT
TRBV19	NA	TRBJ1-5	NA	CASSLRRDKATVGSNQPQHF	TGTGCCAGTAGCCTTAGGAGGGACAAGGCCACCGTCGGGAGCAATCAGCCCCAGCATTTT
TRBV15	NA	TRBJ1-5	NA	CATGGRHSNQPQHF	TGTGCCACCGGCGGCCGTCATAGCAATCAGCCCCAGCATTTT
TRBV5-1	NA	TRBJ1-5	NA	CASSLVGGPDQPQHF	TGCGCCAGCAGCTTGGTCGGGGGGCCAGATCAGCCCCAGCATTTT
TRBV2	NA	TRBJ2-7	once	CASSEAQAGRHEQYF	TGTGCCAGCAGTGAAGCGCAGGCAGGTCGCCACGAGCAGTACTTC
TRBV30	NA	TRBJ1-6	NA	CALRAFSYNSPLHF	TGTGCCCTTCGGGCCTTCTCCTATAATTCACCCCTCCACTTT
TRBV11-2	NA	TRBJ2-3	NA	CASSPLADELNPSTDTQYF	TGTGCCAGCAGCCCGCTAGCCGATGAACTGAACCCTAGCACAGATACGCAGTATTTT
TRBV11-2	NA	TRBJ2-5	NA	CASSLWAGLETQYF	TGTGCCAGCAGCTTATGGGCAGGGTTGGAGACCCAGTACTTC
TRBV5-4	TRBD2	TRBJ2-1	NA	CASSPGGLAGVNEQFF	TGTGCCAGCAGCCCGGGAGGGCTAGCGGGGGTGAATGAGCAGTTCTTC
TRBV30	NA	TRBJ2-7	NA	CAWSDDRTYEQYF	TGTGCCTGGAGTGACGATAGGACCTACGAGCAGTACTTC
TRBV5-8	NA	TRBJ1-2	NA	CTQRRLNYGYTF	TGCACTCAGCGGCGGCTTAACTATGGCTACACCTTC
TRBV9	NA	TRBJ1-6	NA	CASSPTDRRFSPLHF	TGTGCCAGCAGCCCCACCGACAGAAGGTTTTCACCCCTCCACTTT
TRBV9	NA	TRBJ2-5	NA	CASSVGGGTETQYF	TGTGCCAGCAGCGTAGGTGGGGGCACGGAGACCCAGTACTTC
TRBV29-1	TRBD2	TRBJ2-1	NA	CSVDSLAGYNEQFF	TGCAGCGTTGATAGTCTAGCGGGGTACAATGAGCAGTTCTTC
TRBV5-6	TRBD1	TRBJ1-6	NA	CASSWTPGTGRNSPLHF	TGTGCCAGCAGCTGGACACCCGGGACAGGGAGGAATTCACCCCTCCACTTT
TRBV19	NA	TRBJ1-1	NA	CASTLLGANTEAFF	TGTGCCAGTACATTACTTGGGGCGAACACTGAAGCTTTCTTT
TRBV18	NA	TRBJ1-1	NA	CASSPWGQADTEAFF	TGTGCCAGCTCACCATGGGGACAAGCGGACACTGAAGCTTTCTTT
TRBV2	TRBD2	TRBJ2-1	once	CASSEARGDWSNEQFF	TGTGCCAGCAGTGAAGCGCGGGGGGACTGGAGTAATGAGCAGTTCTTC
TRBV11-2	TRBD1	TRBJ2-2	once	CASSMGQDVGELFF	TGTGCCAGCAGCATGGGACAGGATGTCGGGGAGCTGTTTTTT
TRBV6-5	NA	TRBJ2-7	NA	CASSWAGRNEQYF	TGTGCCAGCAGTTGGGCAGGGAGGAACGAGCAGTACTTC
TRBV2	NA	TRBJ1-1	NA	CASRPLGGITEAFF	TGTGCCAGCAGACCGTTGGGGGGGATCACTGAAGCTTTCTTT
TRBV5-1	NA	TRBJ2-5	once	CASSSGYQETQYF	TGCGCCAGCAGCTCAGGGTACCAAGAGACCCAGTACTTC
TRBV11-2	NA	TRBJ1-4	NA	CASGLKATGKLFF	TGTGCCAGCGGTTTGAAGGCAACTGGGAAACTGTTTTTT
TRBV6-6	NA	TRBJ1-2	NA	CASSSKGSTIGYTF	TGTGCCAGCAGTTCCAAGGGTTCTACTATTGGCTACACCTTC
TRBV9	TRBD1	TRBJ1-1	NA	CASSVGQGASVGEAFF	TGTGCCAGCAGCGTCGGACAGGGGGCAAGTGTGGGTGAAGCTTTCTTT
TRBV10-2	NA	TRBJ2-5	NA	CASSPWAPQETQYF	TGCGCCAGCAGCCCTTGGGCCCCTCAGGAGACCCAGTACTTC
TRBV10-3	NA	TRBJ2-7	few	CAISGQGLHEQYF	TGTGCCATCAGTGGACAGGGACTACACGAGCAGTACTTC
TRBV6-1	NA	TRBJ1-5	NA	CAAAGGINQPQHF	TGTGCCGCTGCAGGCGGCATCAATCAGCCCCAGCATTTT
TRBV27	TRBD2	TRBJ2-7	NA	CASTRAGEGEQYF	TGTGCCAGCACGAGAGCGGGAGAGGGCGAGCAGTACTTC
TRBV6-1	NA	TRBJ1-6	NA	CASSSSYSPLHF	TGTGCCAGCAGTTCGTCATATTCACCCCTCCACTTT